This T cell receptor beta chain was captured in a study of T cells after posttransplantation cyclophosphamide. Germline CDR1 reads SGHRS; CDR2 reads YFSETQ. Trimming shortened V by 0 bases and J by 4 bases, and 14 bases separated the two germline ends. This CDR3 spans 15 amino acids. This clone was seen many times. Method: immunoSEQ multiplex PCR; TCRdb's copy keeps in-frame clones and lacks some. The sample contains tens of thousands of clones, none of them singletons. The clonotype was recovered from a man in his fifties in good health, CMV-negative, and a related stem cell transplant donor. The chain uses TRBV5-1 and TRBJ2-7; D might be TRBD1 (6 bases). The specimen sequenced was PBMCs. CDR3 DNA: TGCGCCAGCAGCTTGGTGACAGGTAACGGTTACGAGCAGTACTTC. Translating gives CASSLVTGNGYEQYF.